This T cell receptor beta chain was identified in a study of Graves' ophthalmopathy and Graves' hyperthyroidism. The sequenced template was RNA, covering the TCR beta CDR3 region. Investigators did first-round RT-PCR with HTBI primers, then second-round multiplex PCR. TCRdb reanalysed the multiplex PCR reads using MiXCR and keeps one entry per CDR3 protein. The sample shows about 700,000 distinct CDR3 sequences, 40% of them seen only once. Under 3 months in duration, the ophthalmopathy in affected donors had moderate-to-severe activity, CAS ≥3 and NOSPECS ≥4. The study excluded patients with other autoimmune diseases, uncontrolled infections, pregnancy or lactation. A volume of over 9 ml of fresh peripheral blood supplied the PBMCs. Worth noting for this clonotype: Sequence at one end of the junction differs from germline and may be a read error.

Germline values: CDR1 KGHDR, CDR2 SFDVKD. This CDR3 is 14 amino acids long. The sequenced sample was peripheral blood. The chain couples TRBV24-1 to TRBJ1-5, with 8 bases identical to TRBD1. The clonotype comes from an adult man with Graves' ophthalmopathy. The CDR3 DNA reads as TGTGCCAGCAGTCAGGGGGCATGGAATCAGCCCCAGCATTTT. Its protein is CASSQGAWNQPQHF.